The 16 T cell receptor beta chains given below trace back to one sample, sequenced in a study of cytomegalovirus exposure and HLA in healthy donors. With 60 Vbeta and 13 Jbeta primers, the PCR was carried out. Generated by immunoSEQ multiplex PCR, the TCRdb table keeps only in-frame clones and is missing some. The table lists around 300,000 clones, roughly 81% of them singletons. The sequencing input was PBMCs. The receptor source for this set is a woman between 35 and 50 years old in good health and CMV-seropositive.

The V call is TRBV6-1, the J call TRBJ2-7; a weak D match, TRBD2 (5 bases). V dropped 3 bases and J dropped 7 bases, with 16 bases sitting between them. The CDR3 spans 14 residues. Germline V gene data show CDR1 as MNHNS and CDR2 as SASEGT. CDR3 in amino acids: CASSDYGRGPEQYF. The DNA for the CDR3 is TGTGCCAGCAGTGATTATGGTCGGGGTCCAGAGCAGTACTTC.

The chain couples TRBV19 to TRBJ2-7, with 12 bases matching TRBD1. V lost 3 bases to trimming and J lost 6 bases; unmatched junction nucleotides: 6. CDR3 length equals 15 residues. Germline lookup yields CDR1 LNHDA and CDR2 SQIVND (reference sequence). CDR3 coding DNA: TGTGCCAGTAGTATGGGAGGGACAGGGGGCGGCGAGCAGTACTTC. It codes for CASSMGGTGGGEQYF.

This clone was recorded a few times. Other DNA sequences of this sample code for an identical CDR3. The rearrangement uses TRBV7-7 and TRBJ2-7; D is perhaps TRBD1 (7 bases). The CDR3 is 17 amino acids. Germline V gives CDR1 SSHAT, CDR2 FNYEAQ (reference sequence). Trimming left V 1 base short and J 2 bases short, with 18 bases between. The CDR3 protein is CASSLEEGADAPYEQYF. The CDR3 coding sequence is TGTGCCAGCAGCTTAGAGGAGGGGGCGGACGCCCCCTACGAGCAGTACTTC. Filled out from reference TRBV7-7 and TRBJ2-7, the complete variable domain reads GAGVSQSPRYKVTKRGQDVTLRCDPISSHATLYWYQQALGQGPEFLTYFNYEAQPDKSGLPSDRFSAERPEGSISTLTIQRTEQRDSAMYRCASSLEEGADAPYEQYFGPGTRLTVT.

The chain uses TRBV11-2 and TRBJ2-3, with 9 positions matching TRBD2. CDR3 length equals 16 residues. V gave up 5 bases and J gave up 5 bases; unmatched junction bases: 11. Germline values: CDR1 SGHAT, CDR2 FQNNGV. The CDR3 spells CASSPGTSFFLDTQYF. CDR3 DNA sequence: TGTGCCAGCAGCCCCGGGACTAGCTTTTTTCTAGATACGCAGTATTTT.

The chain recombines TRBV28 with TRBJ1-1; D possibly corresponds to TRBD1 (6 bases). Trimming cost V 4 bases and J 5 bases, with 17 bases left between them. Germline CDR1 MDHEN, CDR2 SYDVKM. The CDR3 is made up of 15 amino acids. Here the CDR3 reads CASSSGGTGGTEAFF. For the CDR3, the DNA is TGTGCCAGCAGTTCTGGGGGCACAGGCGGAACTGAAGCTTTCTTT.

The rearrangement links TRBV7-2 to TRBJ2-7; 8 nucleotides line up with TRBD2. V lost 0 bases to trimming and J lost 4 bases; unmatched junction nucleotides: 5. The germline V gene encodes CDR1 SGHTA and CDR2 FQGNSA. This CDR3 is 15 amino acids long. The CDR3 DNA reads TGTGCCAGCAGCTTAGCGCCGGGACTAGGGTACGAGCAGTACTTC. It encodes CASSLAPGLGYEQYF.

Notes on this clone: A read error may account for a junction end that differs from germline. The CDR3 loop is CVSSRGALQETQYF. CDR3 coding DNA: TGTGTCAGCAGCCGGGGGGCCCTCCAAGAGACCCAGTACTTC. V and J are TRBV5-4 and TRBJ2-5; possibly TRBD2 for D (7 bases). CDR3 length: 14 amino acids. The germline V gene encodes CDR1 SGHNT and CDR2 YYREEE (reference sequence).

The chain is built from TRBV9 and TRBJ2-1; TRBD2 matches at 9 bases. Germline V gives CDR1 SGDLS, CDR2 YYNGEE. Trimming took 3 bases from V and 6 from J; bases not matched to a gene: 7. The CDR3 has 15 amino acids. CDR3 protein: CASSDPWREGNEQFF. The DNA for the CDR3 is TGTGCCAGCAGCGATCCCTGGCGGGAGGGCAATGAGCAGTTCTTC.

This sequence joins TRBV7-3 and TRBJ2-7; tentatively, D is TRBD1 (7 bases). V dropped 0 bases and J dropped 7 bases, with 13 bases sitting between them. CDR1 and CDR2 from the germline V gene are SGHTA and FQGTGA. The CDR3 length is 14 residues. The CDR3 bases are TGTGCCAGCAGCTTAACGACAGGGACTGGGGAGCAGTACTTC. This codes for CASSLTTGTGEQYF. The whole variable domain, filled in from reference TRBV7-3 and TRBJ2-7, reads GAGVSQTPSNKVTEKGKYVELRCDPISGHTALYWYRQSLGQGPEFLIYFQGTGAADDSGLPNDRFFAVRPEGSVSTLKIQRTERGDSAVYLCASSLTTGTGEQYFGPGTRLTVT.

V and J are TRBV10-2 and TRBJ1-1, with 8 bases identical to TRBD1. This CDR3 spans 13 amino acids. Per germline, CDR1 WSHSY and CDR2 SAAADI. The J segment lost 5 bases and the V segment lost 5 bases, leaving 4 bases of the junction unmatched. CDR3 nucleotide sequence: TGCGCCAGCAGTATAACAGGGGGAACTGAAGCTTTCTTT. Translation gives CASSITGGTEAFF.

The CDR3, as DNA: TGCGCCAGCAGCCTTGGACTAGCGGGAGTAGTCCACGAGCAGTACTTC. Amino acids: CASSLGLAGVVHEQYF. The chain uses TRBV5-1 and TRBJ2-7, with TRBD2 matching 13 bases. There are 16 residues in the CDR3. The junction had 9 bases not matched to a gene; V was cut back by 4 bases and J by 5 bases. CDR1 SGHRS and CDR2 YFSETQ come from the germline V gene.

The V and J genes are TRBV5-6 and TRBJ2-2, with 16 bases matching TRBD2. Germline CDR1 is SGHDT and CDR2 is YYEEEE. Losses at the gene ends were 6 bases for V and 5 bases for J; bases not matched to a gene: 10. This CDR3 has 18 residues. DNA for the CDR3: TGTGCCAGCAAACCGGGACTAGCGGGAGGGAAGAGGACCGGGGAGCTGTTTTTT. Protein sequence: CASKPGLAGGKRTGELFF.

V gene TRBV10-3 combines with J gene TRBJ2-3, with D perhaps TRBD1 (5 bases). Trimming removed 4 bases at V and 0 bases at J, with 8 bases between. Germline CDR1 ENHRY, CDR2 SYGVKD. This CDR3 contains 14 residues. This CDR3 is CAISADTSTDTQYF. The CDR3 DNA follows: TGTGCCATCAGTGCGGACACCAGCACAGATACGCAGTATTTT.

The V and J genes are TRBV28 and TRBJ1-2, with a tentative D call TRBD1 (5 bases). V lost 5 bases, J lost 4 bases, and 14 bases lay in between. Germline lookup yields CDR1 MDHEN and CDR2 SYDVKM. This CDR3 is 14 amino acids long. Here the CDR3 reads CASSPVGGIYGYTF. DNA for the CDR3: TGTGCCAGCAGTCCCGTCGGGGGGATCTATGGCTACACCTTC.

The CDR3 DNA sequence: TGTGCCAGCAGCTTAGATCAGGGATTTTTTGGGTTCACTGAAGCTTTCTTT. This codes for CASSLDQGFFGFTEAFF. The chain carries TRBV7-9 and TRBJ1-1; possibly TRBD1 for D (5 bases). The CDR3 has 17 residues. The V end lost 1 base, the J end lost 4 bases, and 19 bases lay between the germline ends. Germline loops: CDR1 SEHNR, CDR2 FQNEAQ (reference sequence).

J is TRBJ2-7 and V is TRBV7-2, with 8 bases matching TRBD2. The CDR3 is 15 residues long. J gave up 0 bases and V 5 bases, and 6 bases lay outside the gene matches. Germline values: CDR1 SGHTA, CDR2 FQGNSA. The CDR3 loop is CASSLNSGASYEQYF. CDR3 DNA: TGTGCCAGCAGCCTCAATAGCGGGGCCTCCTACGAGCAGTACTTC.